The 11 T cell receptor beta chains reported below all come from one sample, sequenced in a study of blood T cells in healthy people across ages (dated by TCRdb to about 2015). The library was produced with 5' RACE. Sequencing took place on an Illumina HiSeq 2500. A second PCR of about 6 to 11 cycles was performed with a sample-barcoded 5' primer and a J-beta primer mix. TCRdb applied fastp at Q25 and MiXCR to the public reads, then kept only in-frame beta chains. When rows share a CDR3 protein, they turn into one entry using the most common DNA and genes. Recorded for this sample are around 600,000 distinct CDR3 sequences; 47% of them occurred a single time. The ten largest clones take up approximately 23% of the sample. The source material was blood. All receptors come from an elderly man in good health.

The chain is built from TRBV5-1 and TRBJ2-5; D not certain. CDR3 size: 15 residues. Germline CDR1 SGHRS, CDR2 YFSETQ. With 4 bases removed from V and 2 bases from J, the gap between germline ends came to 15 bases. This CDR3 reads CASSVQDGTQETQYF. CDR3 coding DNA: TGCGCCAGCAGCGTGCAGGACGGAACGCAAGAGACCCAGTACTTC.

This chain uses TRBV4-1 with TRBJ2-7; D ambiguous. This CDR3 contains 15 residues. V shed 1 base and J shed 7 bases, with 17 bases lying between them. The V gene's germline CDR1 is MGHRA and CDR2 YSYEKL. In DNA form, the CDR3 reads TGCGCCAGCAGCCAAGCCGAGCAGTGGGCCGGGGAGCAGTACTTC. Its protein is CASSQAEQWAGEQYF.

This clonotype was recorded many times. This rearrangement joins TRBV6-5 to TRBJ2-7; 7 bases agree with TRBD1. The V gene's germline CDR1 is MNHEY and CDR2 SVGAGI. The CDR3 loop spans 14 amino acids. After removal of 2 bases from V and 4 bases from J, the junction contained 5 bases not matched to a gene. CDR3 loop: CASSYNYRGYEQYF. The CDR3 nucleotides are TGTGCCAGCAGTTACAACTACAGGGGATACGAGCAGTACTTC.

This clonotype came up a few times. The V gene is TRBV15, the J gene TRBJ1-2; 9 nucleotides align to TRBD1. Germline values: CDR1 LNHNV, CDR2 YYDKDF (reference sequence). The junction had 5 bases not matched to a gene; V was cut back by 4 bases and J by 8 bases. The CDR3 consists of 13 residues. CDR3 sequence: CATSKDRGLGYTF. The CDR3 DNA reads TGTGCCACCAGCAAGGACAGGGGACTCGGCTACACCTTC.

The rearrangement joins TRBV7-6 to TRBJ2-1, with TRBD2 matching over 7 bases. Germline CDR1 SGHVS, CDR2 FNYEAQ. Losses at the gene ends were 2 bases for V and 9 bases for J; bases not matched to a gene: 4. The CDR3 runs to 13 residues. Written as DNA, the CDR3 is TGTGCCAGCAGCTTACAGGGCGGGGGTGAGCAGTTCTTC. Translating it yields CASSLQGGGEQFF.

The CDR3 is CASSQEQAEAISPLHF. For the CDR3, the DNA is TGCGCCAGCAGCCAAGAACAAGCCGAGGCTATCTCACCCCTCCACTTT. The chain is built from TRBV4-3 and TRBJ1-6; D gene unclear. The CDR3 loop spans 16 amino acids. Germline V CDR1 and CDR2: LGHNA, YSLEER. Trimming took 0 bases from V and 10 from J, leaving 16 bases between them.

This clonotype turned up a few times. Written as DNA, the CDR3 is TGTGCCAGCAGAACGGACATGTGGAATGAGCAGTTCTTC. It is translated as CASRTDMWNEQFF. V and J are TRBV7-2 and TRBJ2-1, with D tentatively TRBD1 (5 bases). Trimming took off 6 bases at V and 7 bases at J, with 13 bases between the two ends. The germline gives CDR1 SGHTA, CDR2 FQGNSA. The CDR3 contains 13 residues. The complete variable domain, with remaining parts taken from reference TRBV7-2 and TRBJ2-1, reads GAGVSQSPSNKVTEKGKDVELRCDPISGHTALYWYRQSLGQGLEFLIYFQGNSAPDKSGLPSDRFSAERTGGSVSTLTIQRTQQEDSAVYLCASRTDMWNEQFFGPGTRLTVL.

The J gene is TRBJ2-3, the V gene TRBV20-1; no firm D call. The V end lost 1 base, the J end lost 1 base, and 12 bases lay between the germline ends. The CDR3 is made up of 15 amino acids. Germline V gene lookup returns CDR1 DFQATT and CDR2 SNEGSKA (reference sequence). CDR3 sequence reads: CSARVAVGRTDTQYF. The CDR3 DNA sequence: TGCAGTGCTAGAGTGGCGGTAGGGCGCACAGATACGCAGTATTTT.

The J gene is TRBJ1-1, the V gene TRBV20-1; no definite D call. The CDR3 is made up of 13 amino acids. The V and J ends lost 0 bases and 3 bases respectively, with 8 bases between them. Germline V gene data show CDR1 as DFQATT and CDR2 as SNEGSKA (reference sequence). The CDR3 region is CSAREGTYTEAFF. In DNA form, the CDR3 reads TGCAGTGCTAGAGAGGGCACCTACACTGAAGCTTTCTTT.

This rearrangement joins TRBV7-9 to TRBJ2-5; tentatively, D is TRBD2 (6 bases). The J call may be in error: the DNA end matches TRBJ2-7 better. Germline-derived CDR1 and CDR2 are SEHNR and FQNEAQ (reference sequence). The CDR3 is 14 amino acids. The CDR3 reads CASSYGGGAYEQYF. As DNA, the CDR3 is TGTGCCAGCAGCTACGGGGGAGGCGCCTACGAGCAGTACTTC.

The chain uses TRBV2 and TRBJ2-7, with a weak D call TRBD2 (6 bases). The germline gives CDR1 SNHLY, CDR2 FYNNEI. This CDR3 has 13 amino acids. V was cut by 7 bases and J by 3 bases, with 13 bases left in between. The CDR3, as DNA: TGTGCCAGCAAAGCGGGCGTTTACTACGAGCAGTACTTC. Translating it yields CASKAGVYYEQYF.